The clone carrying this TCR beta chain showed up just once. This specimen belongs to a study of T cell changes during pregnancy in multiple sclerosis. The germline V gene encodes CDR1 SGHRS and CDR2 YFSETQ. V dropped 1 base and J dropped 2; count of bases not matched to a gene: 5. The CDR3 sequence is 16 residues long. The repertoire was sequenced with immunoSEQ multiplex PCR; TCRdb's copy has only in-frame clones and lacks some. The repertoire holds approximately 100,000 clones, 90% to 95% seen once, with about 0.9% in the top ten. The rearrangement joins TRBV5-1 to TRBJ2-7; 11 bases fit TRBD1. The material sequenced was peripheral blood, taken before pregnancy. This receptor was taken from a female donor with multiple sclerosis, enrolled in a pregnancy study. The DNA of the CDR3 is TGCGCCAGCAGCTTGCCGGACAGGGGGCTACCCTACGAGCAGTACTTC. Translating it yields CASSLPDRGLPYEQYF. The entire variable domain, with the rest obtained from reference TRBV5-1 and TRBJ2-7, is as follows: KAGVTQTPRYLIKTRGQQVTLSCSPISGHRSVSWYQQTPGQGLQFLFEYFSETQRNKGNFPGRFSGRQFSNSRSEMNVSTLELGDSALYLCASSLPDRGLPYEQYFGPGTRLTVT.